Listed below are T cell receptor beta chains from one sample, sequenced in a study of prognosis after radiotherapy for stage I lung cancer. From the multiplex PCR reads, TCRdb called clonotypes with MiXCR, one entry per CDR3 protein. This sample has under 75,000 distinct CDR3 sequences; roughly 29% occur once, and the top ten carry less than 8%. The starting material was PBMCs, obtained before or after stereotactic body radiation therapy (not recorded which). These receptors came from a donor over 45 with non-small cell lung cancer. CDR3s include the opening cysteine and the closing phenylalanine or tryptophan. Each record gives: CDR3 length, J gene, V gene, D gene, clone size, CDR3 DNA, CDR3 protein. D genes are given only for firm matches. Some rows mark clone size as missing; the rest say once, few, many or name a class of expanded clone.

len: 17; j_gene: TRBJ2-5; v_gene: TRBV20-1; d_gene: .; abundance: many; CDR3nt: TGCAGTGCTAGGGTGCGGGCCCCCCAGCATTACCAAGAGACCCAGTACTTC; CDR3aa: CSARVRAPQHYQETQYF
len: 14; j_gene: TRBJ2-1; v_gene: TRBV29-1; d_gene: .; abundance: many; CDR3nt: TGCAGCGCCGGGGGGCGGGGGTACTACAATGAGCAGTTCTTC; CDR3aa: CSAGGRGYYNEQFF
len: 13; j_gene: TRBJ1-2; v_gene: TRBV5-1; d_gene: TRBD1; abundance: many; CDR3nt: TGCGCCAGCAGCTTCCAGGGGGAGTCCGGCTACACCTTC; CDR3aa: CASSFQGESGYTF
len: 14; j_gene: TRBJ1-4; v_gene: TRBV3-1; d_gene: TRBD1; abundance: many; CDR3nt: TGTGCCAGCAGCTTGGGACAGGGTAATGAAAAACTGTTTTTT; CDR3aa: CASSLGQGNEKLFF
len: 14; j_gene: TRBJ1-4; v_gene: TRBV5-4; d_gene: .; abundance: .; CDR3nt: TGTGCCAGCAGCTTGGCCGGTATTAATGAAAAACTGTTTTTT; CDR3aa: CASSLAGINEKLFF
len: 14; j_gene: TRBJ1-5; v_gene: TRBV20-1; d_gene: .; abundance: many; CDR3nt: TGCAGTGCTAATCGGGGAGATAGCAATCAGCCCCAGCATTTT; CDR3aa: CSANRGDSNQPQHF
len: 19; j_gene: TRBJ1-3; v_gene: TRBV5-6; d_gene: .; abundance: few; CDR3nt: TGTGCCAGCAGCTTGGTTGTCCGGGGATGGCCCTGGAAGGGAAACACCATATATTTT; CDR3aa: CASSLVVRGWPWKGNTIYF
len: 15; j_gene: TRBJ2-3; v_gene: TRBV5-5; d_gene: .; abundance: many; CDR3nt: TGTGCCAGCCGCTTATTTCCCCTTAGCACAGATACGCAGTATTTT; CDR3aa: CASRLFPLSTDTQYF
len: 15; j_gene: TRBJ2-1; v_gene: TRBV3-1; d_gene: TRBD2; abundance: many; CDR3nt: TGTGCCAGCAGCCAAGCGGGGGGCTCCTACAATGAGCAGTTCTTC; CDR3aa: CASSQAGGSYNEQFF
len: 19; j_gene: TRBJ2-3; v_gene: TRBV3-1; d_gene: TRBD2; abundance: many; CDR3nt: TGTGCCAGCAGCCAACCACGGGCTAGCGGACTCCTTAGCACAGATACGCAGTATTTT; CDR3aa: CASSQPRASGLLSTDTQYF
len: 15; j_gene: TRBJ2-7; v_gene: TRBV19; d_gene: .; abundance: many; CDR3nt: TGTGCCAGTAGGTATGCGGGGGCCGGGGAGTACGAGCAGTACTTC; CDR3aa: CASRYAGAGEYEQYF
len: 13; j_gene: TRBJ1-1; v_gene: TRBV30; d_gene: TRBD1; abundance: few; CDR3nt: TGTGCCTGGACACAGGGGCGGGGTACTGAAGCTTTCTTT; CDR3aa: CAWTQGRGTEAFF
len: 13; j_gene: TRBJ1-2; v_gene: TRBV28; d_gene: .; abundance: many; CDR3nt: TGTGCCAGCAGACCGGGACCGAGCTATGGCTACACCTTC; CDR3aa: CASRPGPSYGYTF
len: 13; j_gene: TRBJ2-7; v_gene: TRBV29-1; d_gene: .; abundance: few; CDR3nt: TGCAGCGTTATTGGGGCAGTATCCTACGAGCAGTACTTC; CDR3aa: CSVIGAVSYEQYF
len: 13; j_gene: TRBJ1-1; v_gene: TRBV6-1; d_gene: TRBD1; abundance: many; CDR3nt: TGTGCCAGCAGCGAAGACAGGGGAGTTGAAGCTTTCTTT; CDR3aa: CASSEDRGVEAFF
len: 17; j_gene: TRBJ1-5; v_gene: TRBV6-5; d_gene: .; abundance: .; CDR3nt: TGTGCCAGCAGTTTGTCCGTTGGACAAGCGAACACAAATACGCAGCATTTT; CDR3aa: CASSLSVGQANTNTQHF
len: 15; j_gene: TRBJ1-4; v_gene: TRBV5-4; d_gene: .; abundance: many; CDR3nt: TGTGCCAGCAGCCGGAATCCGGGACGGGGAGAAAAACTGTTTTTT; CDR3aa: CASSRNPGRGEKLFF
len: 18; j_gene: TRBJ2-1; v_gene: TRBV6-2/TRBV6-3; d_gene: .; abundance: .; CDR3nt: TGTGCCAGCAGGACGGGACATGTGATGATAAGCTCCTACAATGAGCAGTTCTTC; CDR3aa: CASRTGHVMISSYNEQFF
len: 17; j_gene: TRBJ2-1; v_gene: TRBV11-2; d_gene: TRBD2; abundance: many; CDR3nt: TGTGCCAGCAGCTTATACTTCGCGACTAGCGGGAGTAATGAGCAGTTCTTC; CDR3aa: CASSLYFATSGSNEQFF
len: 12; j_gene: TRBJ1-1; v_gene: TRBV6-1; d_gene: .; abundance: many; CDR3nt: TGTGCCAGCACCAAAGATGTTATGGAAGCTTTCTTT; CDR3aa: CASTKDVMEAFF
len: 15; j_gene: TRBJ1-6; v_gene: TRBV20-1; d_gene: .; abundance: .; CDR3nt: TGCAGTGCTAGTCTATCGAACAGGTTCTATTCACCCCTCCACTTT; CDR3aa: CSASLSNRFYSPLHF
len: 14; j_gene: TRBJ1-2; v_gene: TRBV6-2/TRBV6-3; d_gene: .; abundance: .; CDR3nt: TGTGCCAGCAAAGAAACAGGGCGTTGGTATGGCTACACCTTC; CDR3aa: CASKETGRWYGYTF
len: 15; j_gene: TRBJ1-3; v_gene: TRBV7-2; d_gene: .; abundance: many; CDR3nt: TGTGCCAGCAGCTTCCGGGGAGGTACAGGAAACACCATATATTTT; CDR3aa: CASSFRGGTGNTIYF
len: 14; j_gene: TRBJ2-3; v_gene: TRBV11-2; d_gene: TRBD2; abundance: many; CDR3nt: TGTGCCAGCAGACTAGCGGGGCTCACAGATACGCAGTATTTT; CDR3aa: CASRLAGLTDTQYF
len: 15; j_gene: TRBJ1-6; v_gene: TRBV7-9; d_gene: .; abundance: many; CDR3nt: TGTGCCAGCAGCTTAGAAAGAGTAGCCAATTCACCCCTCCACTTT; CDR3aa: CASSLERVANSPLHF
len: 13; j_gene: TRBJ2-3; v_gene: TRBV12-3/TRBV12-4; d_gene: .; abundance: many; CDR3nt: TGTGCCAGCGGGTCCTCTAGCACAGATACGCAGTATTTT; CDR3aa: CASGSSSTDTQYF